This is a list of T cell receptor beta chains from one sample in a study of regulatory T cells in long-lasting Graves disease. From the multiplex PCR reads, TCRdb called clonotypes with MiXCR, one entry per CDR3 protein. The sample records 450,000 to 600,000 distinct CDR3 sequences, approximately 13% being singletons. This sample also belongs to another study, concerning T cells in Graves' hyperthyroidism and ophthalmopathy.

The sequencing here drew on peripheral blood mononuclear cells (PBMCs), taken at new diagnosis, from a patient treated with antithyroid drugs. The receptor set was obtained from a man aged 25-45 years with Graves disease. Both conserved end residues are part of each CDR3. Fields, in order: V gene, clone size, J gene, D gene, CDR3 DNA, CDR3 protein. D genes are given only for firm matches. Part of the rows lack a size; the others show once, few, many or a class for expanded clones.

>TRBV5-5|.|TRBJ1-1|.
TGTGCCAGCCTCCGGGGGGCGGACACTGAAGCTTTCTTT
CASLRGADTEAFF
>TRBV28|.|TRBJ1-1|.
TGTGCCAGCAGTTGGACGGGAAAAGCTTTCTTT
CASSWTGKAFF
>TRBV29-1|many|TRBJ2-7|TRBD2
TGCAGCGTGACCCCGACTAGCGCATCCTCCTACGAGCAGTACTTC
CSVTPTSASSYEQYF
>TRBV3-1|many|TRBJ2-7|.
TGTGCCAGCAGCCATGAAGGGACAAACCCCTACGAGCAGTACTTC
CASSHEGTNPYEQYF
>TRBV7-2|many|TRBJ1-3|.
TGTGCCAGCAGCCCTCCGGGACTCTCTGGAAACACCATATATTTT
CASSPPGLSGNTIYF
>TRBV10-3|few|TRBJ2-7|.
TGTGCCATCAGTGTTAGCGCCCGGGATGAGCAGTACTTC
CAISVSARDEQYF
>TRBV18|many|TRBJ2-1|TRBD1
TGTGCCAGCTCACCACCGACAGGGGACAATGAGCAGTTCTTC
CASSPPTGDNEQFF
>TRBV10-3|many|TRBJ1-2|.
TGTGCCATCAGCCCGGGACACTCTAACTATGGCTACACCTTC
CAISPGHSNYGYTF
>TRBV2|many|TRBJ1-5|.
TGTGCCAGCAGTGAAGGGATTAGCAATCAGCCCCAGCATTTT
CASSEGISNQPQHF
>TRBV10-3|many|TRBJ2-5|TRBD2
TGTGCCATCAGTGACCCCTCTACCGGGACTAGCAAAGAGACCCAGTACTTC
CAISDPSTGTSKETQYF
>TRBV6-2/TRBV6-3|.|TRBJ1-2|.
TGTGCCAGCAGCCGACACATATCATATGGCTACACCTTC
CASSRHISYGYTF
>TRBV6-9|few|TRBJ2-4|TRBD1
TGTGCCAGCAGTTATCTACGGACAGGGATCTCGGGCAAAAACATTCAGTACTTC
CASSYLRTGISGKNIQYF
>TRBV7-2|few|TRBJ1-6|.
TGTGCCAGCAGCTCGGGACTTTCGAATTCACCCCTCCACTTT
CASSSGLSNSPLHF
>TRBV7-9|many|TRBJ1-5|.
TGTGCCAGCAGCTTCCGACAGACCGATAGCAATCAGCCCCAGCATTTT
CASSFRQTDSNQPQHF
>TRBV3-1|.|TRBJ1-1|.
TGTGCCAGCAGCCCGCACGAGGCGAACACTGAAGCTTTCTTT
CASSPHEANTEAFF
>TRBV12-3/TRBV12-4|few|TRBJ1-4|TRBD1
TGTGCCAGCAGTCCCGGACAGGGTCCAGTGGAAAAACTGTTTTTT
CASSPGQGPVEKLFF
>TRBV5-6|.|TRBJ2-7|.
TGTGCCAGCAGCCAACAGGGATTCGGCGAGCAGGACTTC
CASSQQGFGEQDF
>TRBV18|once|TRBJ2-5|.
TGTGCCAGCTCACCACGACGGGGTACCGGAGTGAAAGAGACCCAGTACTTC
CASSPRRGTGVKETQYF
>TRBV2|many|TRBJ2-6|.
TGTGCCAGCCCCGGCCCAGGGGACTCTGGGGCCAACGTCCTGACTTTC
CASPGPGDSGANVLTF
>TRBV27|many|TRBJ2-7|TRBD2
TGTGCCAGCAGGGTGGGGACTAGCGGGAGCTACGAGCAGTACTTC
CASRVGTSGSYEQYF
>TRBV29-1|.|TRBJ1-6|.
TGCAGCGTAGAGAGACAGCTCTATAATTCACCCCTCCACTTT
CSVERQLYNSPLHF
>TRBV30|many|TRBJ1-1|.
TGTGCCTGGAGTGTACGGCGGCCCCAAAACACTGAAGCTTTCTTT
CAWSVRRPQNTEAFF
>TRBV6-2/TRBV6-3|few|TRBJ1-4|.
TGTGCCAGCAAGTTTAATGAAAAACTGTTTTTT
CASKFNEKLFF
>TRBV25-1|.|TRBJ1-2|.
TGTGCCAGTCAGAAGGGAGGGGTGTTGGGTGGCTATGGCTACACCTTC
CASQKGGVLGGYGYTF
>TRBV12-3/TRBV12-4|few|TRBJ1-3|.
TGTGCCAGCAGTTTCGGACCTGGGCGGCCATTCTCTGGAAACACCATATATTTT
CASSFGPGRPFSGNTIYF
>TRBV2|.|TRBJ2-2|.
TGTGCCAGCAGTACGGCTAGCGCCAGCGGGGAGCTGTTTTTT
CASSTASASGELFF
>TRBV13|many|TRBJ1-2|TRBD1
TGTGCCAGCAGCTCAACGACAGGGAGGTATGGCTACACCTTC
CASSSTTGRYGYTF
>TRBV19|.|TRBJ2-7|TRBD2
TGTGCCAGTAGTAGCGGGAGGTACGGGCAGTACTTC
CASSSGRYGQYF
>TRBV12-3/TRBV12-4|few|TRBJ2-1|.
TGTGCCAGCAGTTTCATCCACAATGAGCAGTTCTTC
CASSFIHNEQFF
>TRBV9|few|TRBJ1-2|TRBD1
TGTGCCAGCAGCGCGACCGGGACAGGGGCCTCGGGGACCTTC
CASSATGTGASGTF
>TRBV2|few|TRBJ2-1|.
TGTGCCAGCAGTGAAAGCGTTCAGGGACGTAAAACCTACAATGAGCAGTTCTTC
CASSESVQGRKTYNEQFF
>TRBV3-1|few|TRBJ2-1|.
TGTGCCAGCAGCCAAGATTTGGTAACAGGGAGTGGAGAGCAGTTCTTC
CASSQDLVTGSGEQFF
>TRBV20-1|many|TRBJ2-1|.
TGCAGTGCCGGGGAGAGACTTGGGCAGTTCTTC
CSAGERLGQFF
>TRBV12-3/TRBV12-4|many|TRBJ1-4|.
TGTGCCAGCAGTCTACAACAGGGTTGGAATGAAAAACTGTTTTTT
CASSLQQGWNEKLFF
>TRBV20-1|many|TRBJ2-1|TRBD2
TGCAGTGCTAGAGAGGCGGCTAGCGGCGTCAATGAGCAGTTCTTC
CSAREAASGVNEQFF
>TRBV10-3|many|TRBJ2-7|TRBD2
TGTGCCATCACACTTGACGGGAGGAACGAGCAGTACTTC
CAITLDGRNEQYF
>TRBV3-1|.|TRBJ2-1|.
TGTGCCAGCAGCCAAGTACGTCTAGCAGGCCGCAATGAGCAGTTCTTC
CASSQVRLAGRNEQFF
>TRBV24-1|many|TRBJ2-1|.
TGTGCCACCAGTGATTTGTCCGAAAGCTCCTACAATGAGCAGTTCTTC
CATSDLSESSYNEQFF
>TRBV29-1|.|TRBJ1-2|.
TGCAGCTTCTCCCAGGGACTGTACTATGGCTACACCTTC
CSFSQGLYYGYTF
>TRBV12-3/TRBV12-4|many|TRBJ2-5|TRBD1
TGTGCCAGCAGTTTAGGGGGACAGGGGGCAGGGGCCCAGTACTTC
CASSLGGQGAGAQYF
>TRBV11-2|few|TRBJ2-4|.
TGTGCCAGCAGCCGACTCAGGAGGGATAACATTCAGTACTTC
CASSRLRRDNIQYF
>TRBV29-1|many|TRBJ2-1|TRBD2
TGCAGCGTTGGAAGCGGGAGGGCCTGGGTTTACAATGAGCAGTTCTTC
CSVGSGRAWVYNEQFF
>TRBV18|many|TRBJ1-1|.
TGTGCCAGCTCAAGCGGACATCTGAACACTGAAGCTTTCTTT
CASSSGHLNTEAFF
>TRBV19|.|TRBJ1-2|.
TGTGCCAGTAGTATGGAGGAGGGGGTTTCGCGCTACACCTTC
CASSMEEGVSRYTF
>TRBV10-3|.|TRBJ2-7|TRBD2
TGTGCCATCAGCGCCGGGACTAGCGGGAGCTCCTACGAGCAGTACTTC
CAISAGTSGSSYEQYF
>TRBV13|many|TRBJ1-2|.
TGTGCCAGCAGCACCCCTCGGACAGCTGAAACCTATGGCTACACCTTC
CASSTPRTAETYGYTF
>TRBV2|many|TRBJ2-7|.
TGTGCCAGCAGTGGCCGCGACTACTTGAGCTCCTACGAGCAGTACTTC
CASSGRDYLSSYEQYF
>TRBV27|many|TRBJ2-5|TRBD2
TGTGCCAGCAGTTTATCGATAACTAGCGGGGATTTCCAAGAGACCCAGTACTTC
CASSLSITSGDFQETQYF
>TRBV5-1|many|TRBJ2-7|TRBD2
TGTGCCAGCAGCCCCGCGGGGGGTGGGGAGCAGTACTTC
CASSPAGGGEQYF
>TRBV6-4|.|TRBJ2-5|.
TGTGCCAGCAGCCCGGGGATGAGAGATCAAGAGACCCAGTACTTC
CASSPGMRDQETQYF